The 17 T cell receptor beta chains below all came from one sample that was sequenced in a study of regulatory T cells in long-lasting Graves disease. In building TCR beta libraries, iRepertoire HTBI primers were used together with Arm-PCR of CDR3 regions. TCRdb re-analysed the multiplex PCR reads in MiXCR, keeping a single row per CDR3 protein. This table holds about 540,000 distinct CDR3 sequences, around an eighth found once. Time point here: newly diagnosed GD, antithyroid drugs for less than 3 months. PBMCs were the source of the RNA used for TCR sequencing. A further study also used this sample, focusing on T cells in Graves' hyperthyroidism and ophthalmopathy.

The sequencing here drew on peripheral blood mononuclear cells (PBMCs), taken at new diagnosis, from a patient treated with antithyroid drugs. Every receptor here comes from a man aged 25 to 45 with Graves disease.

Notes on this clonotype: A much larger clone sits a single nucleotide away, making a read error possible. The chain is built from TRBV2 and TRBJ1-5, with D tentatively TRBD1 (5 bases). The length of the CDR3 is 15 residues. CDR1 and CDR2 (germline): SNHLY, FYNNEI. The CDR3 DNA sequence: TGTGCCGGCAGTGAAGCGCTTAGGGGAAATCAGCCCCAGCATTTT. Translated: CAGSEALRGNQPQHF.

At least ten counts were recorded for this clonotype. The chain carries TRBV6-9 and TRBJ2-7; D is possibly TRBD1 (5 bases). The V gene's germline CDR1 is MNHGY and CDR2 SVAAGI. The germline V and J ends were trimmed by 2 bases and 1 base, with 12 bases remaining between them. This CDR3 spans 15 amino acids. CDR3 residues: CASSYGAARSYEQYF. The CDR3 DNA follows: TGTGCCAGCAGTTATGGGGCGGCCAGGTCCTACGAGCAGTACTTC.

This clonotype turned up a few times. The V and J genes are TRBV14 and TRBJ2-7; D possibly corresponds to TRBD1 (5 bases). The V end lost 2 bases, the J end lost 2 bases, and 7 bases lay between the germline ends. The germline V gene encodes CDR1 SGHDN and CDR2 FVKESK. The CDR3 extends over 13 amino acids. CDR3 coding DNA: TGTGCCAGCAGCCAAAGGGGAACCTACGAGCAGTACTTC. Encoded protein: CASSQRGTYEQYF.

This clonotype was observed at least ten times. This chain joins TRBV9 and TRBJ2-2, with TRBD2 matching 10 bases. CDR1 SGDLS and CDR2 YYNGEE come from the germline V gene. J lost 5 bases, V lost 5 bases, and 6 bases had no gene match. There are 15 residues in the CDR3. CDR3 residues: CASRLSGRGTGELFF. The DNA for the CDR3 is TGTGCCAGCAGGTTAAGCGGGAGGGGGACCGGGGAGCTGTTTTTT. Filled out from reference TRBV9 and TRBJ2-2, the complete variable domain reads DSGVTQTPKHLITATGQRVTLRCSPRSGDLSVYWYQQSLDQGLQFLIQYYNGEERAKGNILERFSAQQFPDLHSELNLSSLELGDSALYFCASRLSGRGTGELFFGEGSRLTVL.

Concerning this clonotype itself: Just one base apart from a much larger clone, this may be a read error. The chain is built from TRBV9 and TRBJ2-7, with D possibly being TRBD2 (7 bases). The V gene lost 5 bases and the J gene lost 5 bases, with 20 bases spanning the gap. In germline, CDR1 is SGDLS, CDR2 YYNGEE. This CDR3 is built from 15 residues. The CDR3 spells CASRAARGGGHEQYF. The CDR3 nucleotides are TGTGCCAGCAGGGCAGCGAGGGGGGGCGGCCACGAGCAGTACTTC.

With regard to this clonotype: This may come from a read error, since a much larger clone is one base off. V and J are TRBV27 and TRBJ2-7; D unclear. The CDR3 spans 15 residues. Looked up from germline, CDR1 is MNHEY and CDR2 is SMNVEV (reference sequence). The germline V and J ends were trimmed by 0 bases and 1 base, with 10 bases remaining between them. DNA for the CDR3: TGTGCCAGCAGTTTATCAGGCCTGGGGTCCTACGAGCAGTACTTC. Protein product: CASSLSGLGSYEQYF.

In this sample, this clonotype turned up many times. The chain carries TRBV10-2 and TRBJ1-5, with D possibly TRBD1 on 6 matching bases. The V gene's germline CDR1 is WSHSY and CDR2 SAAADI. The V end lost 3 bases, the J end lost 5 bases, and 14 bases lay between the germline ends. This CDR3 has 15 residues. CDR3 sequence (DNA): TGCGCCAGCAGTGAAGGGACACGGGGACATCAGCCCCAGCATTTT. This gives the protein CASSEGTRGHQPQHF.

This clonotype was counted many times. The chain links TRBV10-2 to TRBJ2-1; the match to TRBD2 covers 8 bases. V trimming: 3 bases; J trimming: 2 bases; junction bases outside the gene matches: 3. Germline V gene lookup returns CDR1 WSHSY and CDR2 SAAADI. There are 15 residues in the CDR3. The CDR3 nucleotides read TGCGCCAGCAGTGACAGTAGCGGGGCCTACAATGAGCAGTTCTTC. Protein: CASSDSSGAYNEQFF.

This sequence joins TRBV14 and TRBJ2-3; maybe TRBD2 (6 bases). CDR1 SGHDN and CDR2 FVKESK come from the germline V gene. The CDR3 spans 16 residues. V was cut by 4 bases and J by 4 bases, with 18 bases left in between. In nucleotides, the CDR3 is TGTGCCAGCAGCCGACGAACCGGCGGGACCGCAGATACGCAGTATTTT. Residues: CASSRRTGGTADTQYF. Drawing the rest from reference TRBV14 and TRBJ2-3, the complete variable domain is EAGVTQFPSHSVIEKGQTVTLRCDPISGHDNLYWYRRVMGKEIKFLLHFVKESKQDESGMPNNRFLAERTGGTYSTLKVQPAELEDSGVYFCASSRRTGGTADTQYFGPGTRLTVL.

V gene TRBV4-1 combines with J gene TRBJ2-1; 9 bases line up with TRBD2. CDR3 length: 18 amino acids. V trimming: 5 bases; J trimming: 6 bases; junction bases outside the gene matches: 17. Germline V gene sequence: CDR1 MGHRA, CDR2 YSYEKL. CDR3 in amino acids: CASSEGRLADLDSNEQFF. Written as DNA, the CDR3 is TGCGCCAGCAGCGAAGGTCGACTAGCGGACCTAGATAGCAATGAGCAGTTCTTC.

In its sample, this clonotype was seen many times. This sequence joins TRBV2 and TRBJ2-7, with D perhaps given as TRBD1 or TRBD2 (5 bases each). The germline gives CDR1 SNHLY, CDR2 FYNNEI. Trimming took 6 bases from V and 2 from J, leaving 11 bases between them. The CDR3 is made up of 13 amino acids. CDR3 residues: CASSVRGPYEQYF. The DNA for the CDR3 is TGTGCCAGCAGCGTGAGGGGTCCCTACGAGCAGTACTTC.

At least ten counts were recorded for this clonotype. The V and J genes are TRBV6-1 and TRBJ2-2; no clear D. Trimming removed 6 bases from V and 0 bases from J, with 8 bases in between. The length of the CDR3 is 14 residues. Germline-derived CDR1 and CDR2 are MNHNS and SASEGT. CDR3 protein: CASRRGSNTGELFF. In DNA form, the CDR3 reads TGTGCCAGCAGACGCGGTTCGAACACCGGGGAGCTGTTTTTT.

This clonotype was picked up many times. The chain carries TRBV6-1 and TRBJ2-6; D remains ambiguous. The V and J ends lost 1 base and 0 bases respectively, with 7 bases between them. The germline CDR1 and CDR2 sequences are MNHNS and SASEGT. CDR3 size: 16 residues. CDR3 region: CASSEDEASGANVLTF. CDR3 coding DNA: TGTGCCAGCAGTGAAGACGAGGCCTCTGGGGCCAACGTCCTGACTTTC.

The chain employs TRBV29-1 and TRBJ1-2; possible D gene TRBD1, 6 bases. Looked up from germline, CDR1 is SQVTM and CDR2 is ANQGSEA. Trimming removed 7 bases from V and 7 bases from J, with 13 bases in between. The CDR3 extends over 11 amino acids. CDR3 coding DNA: TGCAGCGCTACAGGGTTCGGTGGCTACACCTTC. Protein: CSATGFGGYTF.

This clonotype appeared many times. The chain combines TRBV7-2 with TRBJ2-5; no clear D gene. Germline CDR1 SGHTA, CDR2 FQGNSA. Deletions cut 3 bases from V and 2 bases from J, with 13 bases between. This CDR3 has 15 residues. The CDR3 spells CASSFNVGKQETQYF. CDR3 coding DNA: TGTGCCAGCAGCTTTAATGTAGGGAAACAAGAGACCCAGTACTTC.

This clonotype was observed at least ten times. The chain employs TRBV12-3 or TRBV12-4 and TRBJ2-1, with 16 bases that match TRBD2. J lost 3 bases, V lost 5 bases, and 10 bases had no gene match. CDR3 length equals 19 residues. The CDR3, as DNA: TGTGCCAGCAGTCCGACGATCGGGACTAGCGGGAGGGTCTACAATGAGCAGTTCTTC. Protein: CASSPTIGTSGRVYNEQFF.

There are many counts of this clonotype. The chain links TRBV20-1 to TRBJ2-7; D is undetermined. The CDR3 has 17 amino acids. CDR1 and CDR2 from the germline V gene are DFQATT and SNEGSKA (reference sequence). Deletions cut 0 bases from V and 2 bases from J, with 20 bases between. In DNA, the CDR3 is TGCAGTGCTAGAGATGTCTCCAGGATGCAGGCAGCCTACGAGCAGTACTTC. Protein sequence: CSARDVSRMQAAYEQYF.